The source of this T cell receptor beta chain is a study of T cell changes during pregnancy in multiple sclerosis. The repertoire was sequenced with immunoSEQ multiplex PCR; TCRdb's copy has only in-frame clones and lacks some. The sample comprises about 93,000 clones, approximately 92% of which are singletons, and approximately 2% rests with the top ten. The sequence came from a female donor with multiple sclerosis, enrolled in a pregnancy study. The material was peripheral blood, obtained after pregnancy.

CDR3 nucleotide sequence: TGTGCCAGCAGCACCGGACAGGGGGGAGAGACCCAGTACTTC. Its translation is CASSTGQGGETQYF. V gene TRBV9 combines with J gene TRBJ2-5; 10 nucleotides match TRBD1. This CDR3 contains 14 residues. From germline, CDR1 is SGDLS and CDR2 YYNGEE. Losses at the gene ends were 4 bases for V and 4 bases for J; bases not matched to a gene: 4.